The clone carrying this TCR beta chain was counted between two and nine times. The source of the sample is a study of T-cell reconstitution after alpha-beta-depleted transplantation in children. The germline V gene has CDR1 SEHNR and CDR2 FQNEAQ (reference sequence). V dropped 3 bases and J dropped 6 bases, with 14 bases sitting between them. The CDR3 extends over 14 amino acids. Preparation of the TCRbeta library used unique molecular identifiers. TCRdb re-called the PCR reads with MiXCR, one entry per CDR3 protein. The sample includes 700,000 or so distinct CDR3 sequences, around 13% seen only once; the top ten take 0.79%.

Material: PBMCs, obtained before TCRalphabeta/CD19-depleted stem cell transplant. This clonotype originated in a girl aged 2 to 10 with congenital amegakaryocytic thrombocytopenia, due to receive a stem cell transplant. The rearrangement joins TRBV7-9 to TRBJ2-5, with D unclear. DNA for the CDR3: TGTGCCAGCAGCTTCGACCAGGCGAGGAAGACCCAGTACTTC. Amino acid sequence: CASSFDQARKTQYF.